This T cell receptor beta chain appears in the sequencing data of a study of regulatory T cells in long-lasting Graves disease (dated by TCRdb to the early 2020s). Notes on the research overall: Persistent Graves' disease was defined as persistently positive TSH receptor autoantibodies together with antithyroid drug treatment for over 5 years. Patients with persistent Graves' disease were compared with patients with newly diagnosed Graves' disease using TCR sequencing and RNA sequencing of peripheral blood. The study was registered as a clinical trial and conducted in China. A total of about 35 samples underwent TCR sequencing: about 13 from persistent and approximately 20 from newly diagnosed Graves' disease patients. On average, persistent Graves' disease patients in the clinical cohort had been on antithyroid drugs for around 9.5 years.

Library preparation was by multiplex PCR. Sequencing was performed on an Illumina HiSeq 4000. CDR3 regions were amplified by Arm-PCR with iRepertoire HTBI primers to construct TCR beta libraries. Before sequencing, the PCR products went through gel purification. On the authors' methods: Across samples, 55 to 80 TRBV and roughly 15 TRBJ segments were identified and used for gene usage analysis of CDR3 amino acid clonotypes. COPE and FqMerger were used to merge filtered high-quality paired reads into contigs. BLAST was used to align contigs to the IMGT TRBV, TRBD and TRBJ reference genes, and CDR3 was defined following IMGT. Any clonotype with a frequency above 0.1% was counted as a highly expanded clone. Shannon entropy was used to measure repertoire diversity, and the Gini coefficient was used to measure V-J evenness. Clonotypes shared by more than one individual were considered public. TCRdb reworked the public reads: Q25 trimming with fastp, MiXCR clone assembly, productive beta chains retained. Each CDR3 protein gets just one entry, which takes the most common genes and DNA from the rows behind it. The V and J calls were determined by TCRdb, not by the authors. In this sample the table shows 600,000 to 800,000 distinct CDR3 sequences, around 30% of which occur a single time. The ten biggest clones cover around 42% of the sample.

This clonotype turned up a few times. Its antigen remains undetermined. Qualities for individual bases were not recorded, and no much larger clone is one base off. Interpreted using the paper, the time point label stands for: persistent/refractory GD, antithyroid drugs over 5 years with positive TRAb. For both TCR sequencing and RNA sequencing, RNA was extracted from PBMCs using TRIzol. The diagnosis of Graves' disease followed American Thyroid Association guidelines. The patients came from an endocrinology department in Xi'an, China. Each patient gave 7 to 9.5 milliliters of peripheral blood, collected in an EDTA anticoagulant tube. PBMCs were isolated by Ficoll Paque Plus density gradient separation without further T cell sorting. An Agilent 2100 Bioanalyzer and agarose gel were used to check RNA quality, and a NanoDrop 2000 was used to measure RNA concentration. Here V drops 1 base and J drops 1 base, and the junction holds 7 bases not matched to any gene. The CDR3 numbers 16 residues from cysteine through phenylalanine. The DNA shown is the 48-base CDR3, in frame from base 1. The germline V gene encodes CDR1 SGHRS and CDR2 YFSETQ.

Overall study outcomes, separate from this receptor: Compared with newly diagnosed patients, patients with persistent Graves' disease had lower TCR Shannon entropy and fewer highly expanded clones, which suggests clonal expansion. Only peripheral blood was studied, because thyroid tissue, the primary lesion, was inaccessible. Persistent disease showed preferential use of TRBV28, TRBJ1-2 and TRBJ2-5, whereas newly diagnosed disease favored TRBV20-1 and TRBJ2-1. More public clonotypes were shared among persistent patients (2,741) than among newly diagnosed patients (roughly 1,000). The small sample size was acknowledged by the authors as a limitation that may reduce accuracy. Only the TCR beta chain was sequenced and analyzed.

The source material was peripheral blood mononuclear cells (PBMCs), sampled when the disease was refractory, from a patient treated with antithyroid drugs. The source of this sequence is a female donor with Graves disease. The chain is assembled from TRBV5-1 and TRBJ1-2, with TRBD1 identical over 7 junction bases. CDR3 loop: CASSLTLGQDNYGYTF. The nucleotide sequence is TGCGCCAGCAGCTTGACACTAGGACAGGATAACTATGGCTACACCTTC.